This T cell receptor (beta chain) appears in the sequencing data of a study of cytomegalovirus exposure and HLA in healthy donors. On the study more broadly: Within an early data release were around 87 million unique TCRs drawn from HLA-typed donors. General observations from the study: Rarity marked most TCR sequences, yet some public TCRs occurred in many donors. Analysis performed later found roughly 17,000 TCR beta sequences associated with HLA alleles at 0.05 false discovery rate.

Primers: 60 Vbeta forward and 13 Jbeta reverse. Sequenced by immunoSEQ multiplex PCR; TCRdb stores in-frame clones only, minus some. The sample includes around 150,000 clones, 70% to 90% seen only once; the top ten take about 10%. Regarding this clone: Its target is unknown.

The TCR comes from a man younger than 35 in good health and CMV-seropositive. Sequenced material: PBMCs.

The CDR3 reads CASSGGFGYTF. The CDR3 region has the DNA TGTGCCAGCAGTGGCGGGTTTGGCTACACCTTC. This chain links TRBV28 with TRBJ1-2; D remains unclear. CDR1 and CDR2 from the germline V gene are MDHEN and SYDVKM. The CDR3 sequence is 11 residues long. V dropped 5 bases and J dropped 7 bases, with 8 bases sitting between them.